This record concerns one TCR beta chain sequence. Naive CD8 cells lacked CD45RO, underwent positive selection for CCR7 and left out terminally differentiated effector memory CD45RA+ cells. Recent vaccinations or acute infections were absent in the healthy HIV-negative adult donors. This sample was included in a study of shared clonotypes between healthy human individuals. This CDR3 has 14 amino acids. The germline V and J ends were trimmed by 7 bases and 4 bases, with 13 bases remaining between them. Germline-derived CDR1 and CDR2 are MNHNY and SVGAGI (reference sequence). Sequencing used immunoSEQ multiplex PCR; TCRdb keeps in-frame clones, though not all of them. The profile shows around 2,000,000 clones, roughly 94% of them singletons.

V and J are TRBV6-6 and TRBJ2-2; D gene unclear. The receptor comes from a man between 18 and 29 years old in good health. Sequencing used naive CD8+ T cells sorted from blood. The CDR3 here is CASTLNMITGELFF. CDR3 in DNA: TGTGCCAGCACACTAAACATGATCACCGGGGAGCTGTTTTTT.